These 2 T cell receptor beta chains share one sample of origin, sequenced in a study of cytomegalovirus exposure and HLA in healthy donors. Primers included in the PCR were 60 Vbeta and 13 Jbeta primers. Sequencing used immunoSEQ multiplex PCR; TCRdb keeps in-frame clones, though not all of them. There are about 150,000 clones in the sample; roughly 80% occur only once, and around 3.6% lies in the top ten. The sequenced sample consisted of PBMCs. The receptors shown here come from a woman aged 35 to 49 in good health and CMV-seronegative.

The chain is built from TRBV9 and TRBJ2-1; 9 bases align to TRBD1. The trim removed 0 bases at V and 6 bases at J, leaving 7 bases unmatched. Germline V CDR1 and CDR2: SGDLS, YYNGEE. CDR3 length: 16 amino acids. CDR3 region: CASSVAAGTGFNEQFF. The DNA for the CDR3 is TGTGCCAGCAGCGTAGCGGCCGGGACAGGGTTCAATGAGCAGTTCTTC.

The CDR3 DNA reads TGTGCCAGCAGCGGTGCAGGGAACACTGAAGCTTTCTTT. It encodes CASSGAGNTEAFF. This chain connects TRBV7-9 to TRBJ1-1; D is unclear. The CDR3 spans 13 residues. Germline V gene lookup returns CDR1 SEHNR and CDR2 FQNEAQ (reference sequence). Trimming shortened V by 5 bases and J by 1 base, and 8 bases separated the two germline ends.